The 13 T cell receptor beta chains listed next were all sequenced from one sample in a study of blood T cells in healthy people across ages. Alongside a J-beta primer mix, a sample-barcoded 5' primer served in a second PCR lasting 7 to 11 cycles. TCRdb ran MiXCR on the 5' RACE reads and lists one entry per CDR3 protein. Of about 730,000 distinct CDR3 sequences listed, roughly 43% are singletons. The sample taken for sequencing was blood. All receptors come from a woman in her sixties or seventies in good health.

This clonotype was detected ten times or more. The DNA of the CDR3 is TGTGCCAGCAGTTACTCGAAAGAGACCCAGTACTTC. It encodes CASSYSKETQYF. The rearrangement joins TRBV6-5 to TRBJ2-5, with D uncertain. V was clipped by 0 bases and J by 3 bases, with 2 bases between them. This CDR3 is built from 12 residues. From germline, CDR1 is MNHEY and CDR2 SVGAGI.

V and J are TRBV29-1 and TRBJ2-3, with D uncertain. CDR3 length: 15 residues. Trimming took off 6 bases at V and 7 bases at J, with 23 bases between the two ends. Germline V gives CDR1 SQVTM, CDR2 ANQGSEA. The CDR3 loop reads CSVGSSTLHGNTQYF. In DNA form, the CDR3 reads TGCAGCGTCGGGTCTTCCACCCTACACGGAAATACGCAGTATTTT.

This clonotype was counted a few times. This chain joins TRBV9 and TRBJ2-7, with D maybe TRBD2 (7 bases). This CDR3 has 15 amino acids. CDR1 SGDLS and CDR2 YYNGEE come from the germline V gene. Deletions cut 0 bases from V and 7 bases from J, with 17 bases between. This chain's CDR3 is CASSVDRGAIEEQYF. The CDR3 bases are TGTGCCAGCAGCGTAGACCGGGGGGCTATAGAAGAGCAGTACTTC.

The chain links TRBV20-1 to TRBJ1-5, with 8 nucleotides matching TRBD1. J gave up 7 bases and V 2 bases, and 10 bases lay outside the gene matches. This CDR3 is 15 amino acids long. Germline V CDR1 and CDR2: DFQATT, SNEGSKA (reference sequence). In DNA, the CDR3 is TGCAGTGCTAGACACGGGACAGGCGAAGGCCAGCCCCAGCATTTT. Translating gives CSARHGTGEGQPQHF.

The gene calls are TRBV3-1 and TRBJ2-1, with a possible D match to TRBD1 (6 bases). This CDR3 region has 15 residues. V was pared by 1 base and J by 6 bases, with 13 bases between. CDR1 and CDR2 from the germline V gene are LGHDT and YNNKEL (reference sequence). As DNA, the CDR3 is TGTGCCAGCAGCCAAGTCGGTATGGGGGCCAATGAGCAGTTCTTC. Protein: CASSQVGMGANEQFF.

The chain uses TRBV3-1 and TRBJ1-2; D gene unclear. Germline CDR1 and CDR2: LGHDT and YNNKEL (reference sequence). The V end was cut by 1 base, the J end by 8 bases, with 17 bases between. The CDR3 runs 15 residues. CDR3: CASSQGASGVDGYTF. Here the CDR3 DNA reads TGTGCCAGCAGCCAAGGGGCCTCAGGAGTCGACGGCTACACCTTC.

This clonotype occurred a few times. A much larger clone differs by one base, so this may be a read error. J is TRBJ2-5 and V is TRBV20-1; 8 nucleotides match TRBD1. Unmatched junction bases numbered 13, after V lost 5 bases and J lost 11 bases. Germline V gene data show CDR1 as DFQATT and CDR2 as SNEGSKA (reference sequence). The CDR3 is 13 residues long. For the CDR3, the DNA is TGCAGTGCTGACAGGGGTTGGAACAATGAGCAGTACTTC. Protein product: CSADRGWNNEQYF.

The chain couples TRBV7-2 to TRBJ2-5; 7 nucleotides align to TRBD2. The trim removed 4 bases at V and 11 bases at J, leaving 13 bases unmatched. This CDR3 contains 14 residues. Germline assignment: CDR1 SGHTA and CDR2 FQGNSA. The CDR3: CASSWTSGGGEQYF. The CDR3 coding sequence is TGTGCCAGCAGCTGGACTAGTGGGGGAGGGGAGCAGTACTTC.

This clonotype occurred a few times. The chain recombines TRBV27 with TRBJ2-1, with D possibly matching TRBD2 (6 bases). The length of the CDR3 is 13 residues. Trimming stripped 3 bases from V and 8 bases from J, with 11 bases between. Germline V gives CDR1 MNHEY, CDR2 SMNVEV (reference sequence). As DNA, the CDR3 is TGTGCCAGCAGTTTTGCGGGGCTCGATGAGCAGTTCTTC. Protein sequence: CASSFAGLDEQFF.

The gene calls are TRBV29-1 and TRBJ2-6; a possible D gene is TRBD1 (6 bases). Germline V lookup: CDR1 SQVTM, CDR2 ANQGSEA. The CDR3 sequence is 17 residues long. V lost 4 bases and J lost 3, with 19 bases in between. This CDR3 reads CSVGAGQGTFGANVLTF. The DNA of the CDR3 is TGCAGCGTTGGCGCCGGGCAGGGGACGTTTGGGGCCAACGTCCTGACTTTC.

V and J are TRBV6-1 and TRBJ1-2, with a weak D call TRBD1 (6 bases). The CDR3 contains 15 residues. V was cut by 2 bases and J by 4 bases, with 14 bases left in between. The V gene's germline CDR1 is MNHNS and CDR2 SASEGT. CDR3 protein: CASSETGGSAYGYTF. The CDR3 DNA reads TGTGCCAGCAGTGAAACGGGGGGCAGCGCCTATGGCTACACCTTC.

This clonotype has just a few counts. This chain links TRBV5-1 with TRBJ1-6; D is unclear. V was cut by 1 base and J by 10 bases, with 9 bases left in between. CDR3 length: 13 residues. Germline CDR1 is SGHRS and CDR2 is YFSETQ. This CDR3 is CASSLSQESPLHF. The CDR3 DNA reads TGCGCCAGCAGCTTGTCCCAGGAGTCACCCCTCCACTTT.

This clonotype occurred a few times. The chain joins TRBV7-2 to TRBJ2-1; no firm D call. V dropped 5 bases and J dropped 7 bases, with 15 bases sitting between them. This CDR3 comprises 14 residues. The V gene's germline CDR1 is SGHTA and CDR2 FQGNSA. CDR3 nucleotides: TGTGCCAGCAGCCCTCGGACCCGGCGGAATGAGCAGTTCTTC. The encoded protein is CASSPRTRRNEQFF.